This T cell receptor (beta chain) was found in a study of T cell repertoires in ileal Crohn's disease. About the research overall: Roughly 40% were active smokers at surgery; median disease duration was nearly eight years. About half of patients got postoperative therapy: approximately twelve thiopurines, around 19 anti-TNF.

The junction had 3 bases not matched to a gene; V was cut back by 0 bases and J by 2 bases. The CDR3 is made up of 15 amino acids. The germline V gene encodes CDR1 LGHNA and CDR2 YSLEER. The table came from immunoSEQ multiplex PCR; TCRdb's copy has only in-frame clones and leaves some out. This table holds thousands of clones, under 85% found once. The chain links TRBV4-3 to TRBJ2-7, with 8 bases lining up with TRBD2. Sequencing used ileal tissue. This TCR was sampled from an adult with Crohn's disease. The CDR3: CASSQETSEAYEQYF. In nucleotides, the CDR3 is TGCGCCAGCAGCCAAGAGACTAGCGAGGCCTACGAGCAGTACTTC.